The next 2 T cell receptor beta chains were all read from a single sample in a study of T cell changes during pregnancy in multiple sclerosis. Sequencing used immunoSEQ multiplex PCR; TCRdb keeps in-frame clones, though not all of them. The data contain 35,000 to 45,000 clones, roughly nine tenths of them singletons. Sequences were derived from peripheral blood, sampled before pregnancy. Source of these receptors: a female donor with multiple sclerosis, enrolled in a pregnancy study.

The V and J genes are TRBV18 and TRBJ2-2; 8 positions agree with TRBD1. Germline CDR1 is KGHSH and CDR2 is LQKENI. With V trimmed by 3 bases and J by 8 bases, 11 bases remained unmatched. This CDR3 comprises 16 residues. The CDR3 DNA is TGTGCCAGCTCACCGGCTCTTGACAGGGGAGAAGGGGAGCTGTTTTTT. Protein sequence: CASSPALDRGEGELFF.

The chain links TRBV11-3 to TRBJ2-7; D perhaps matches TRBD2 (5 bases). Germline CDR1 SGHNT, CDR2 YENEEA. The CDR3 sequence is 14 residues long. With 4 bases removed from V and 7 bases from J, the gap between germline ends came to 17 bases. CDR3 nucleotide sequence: TGTGCCAGCAGCTCCCATGGGAACGCGGGTGAGCAGTACTTC. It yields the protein CASSSHGNAGEQYF. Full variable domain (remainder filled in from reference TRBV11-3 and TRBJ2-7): EAGVVQSPRYKIIEKKQPVAFWCNPISGHNTLYWYLQNLGQGPELLIRYENEEAVDDSQLPKDRFSAERLKGVDSTLKIQPAELGDSAVYLCASSSHGNAGEQYFGPGTRLTVT.